The clone carrying this T cell receptor beta chain was counted only a few times. Its target is not known. Assay: immunoSEQ multiplex PCR; the TCRdb copy retains only in-frame clones and omits some. The sample carries 9,000 to 10,000 clones, around 40% recorded once. An approximately six-day coculture at 37°C was performed with the mixed lymphocyte reaction cells. This CDR3 contains 15 residues. Germline V gene data show CDR1 as SGHRS and CDR2 as YFSETQ. V lost 7 bases and J 2 bases, leaving 15 bases between the germline ends. The source of the sample is a study of siplizumab effects on memory and regulatory T cells. Study-level results: Naive T cells were seen as more diverse than memory cells and as major alloresponse contributors.

Sample: CFSE-low (dividing) CD4+ T cells sorted from an allogeneic mixed lymphocyte reaction. The TCR was taken from a human donor in good health; the cells came from an allogeneic mixed lymphocyte reaction. V and J are TRBV5-1 and TRBJ2-2; tentative D call: TRBD2 (6 bases). CDR3 DNA sequence: TGCGCCAGCGGGGGACTCACTCGCAACACCGGGGAGCTGTTTTTT. This sequence encodes CASGGLTRNTGELFF.